This TCR beta chain was sequenced in a study of T-cell memory formation after mild COVID-19. Study-wide results and caveats: CD4/CD8 balance held among clones contracting day 15 to 85, and later expanders leaned CD4+.

TCRdb recomputed calls from the 5' RACE reads with MiXCR, one row per CDR3 protein. Altogether roughly 170,000 distinct CDR3 sequences are present, over 20% being singletons, with the ten largest covering around 23%. This clonotype was found a few times. What it binds is not known. V lost 5 bases to trimming and J lost 5 bases, with 12 bases between them. The V gene's germline CDR1 is MGHRA and CDR2 YSYEKL. CDR3 length: 13 amino acids. Sequenced: PBMCs or a T cell subset sorted from them (not recorded which). V and J are TRBV4-1 and TRBJ1-1; D is unclear. This clonotype originated in an adult woman who had mild COVID-19 (a few samples of this study predate the infection). Cell type and time point are not known. CDR3 in DNA: TGCGCCAGCAGCTCTGGAACGCTTACTGAAGCTTTCTTT. Translating gives CASSSGTLTEAFF.